This TCR beta chain was identified in a study of blood T cells in healthy people across ages. A second PCR of 7 to 11 cycles used a sample-barcoded 5' primer and a J-beta primer mix. MiXCR, applied by TCRdb to the 5' RACE reads, yields one record per CDR3 protein. This sample has over 700,000 distinct CDR3 sequences; less than 70% occur once, and the top ten carry about 42%. Per germline, CDR1 KGHSH and CDR2 LQKENI. The CDR3 contains 13 residues. Trimming stripped 9 bases from V and 4 bases from J, with 15 bases between. There are a few counts of this clonotype. Specimen: blood. The chain carries TRBV18 and TRBJ2-5, with D perhaps TRBD1 (7 bases). This clonotype was obtained from a man older than 75 in good health. CDR3 amino acids: CASSTGEAETQYF. For the CDR3, the DNA is TGTGCCAGTTCCACAGGGGAGGCAGAGACCCAGTACTTC.